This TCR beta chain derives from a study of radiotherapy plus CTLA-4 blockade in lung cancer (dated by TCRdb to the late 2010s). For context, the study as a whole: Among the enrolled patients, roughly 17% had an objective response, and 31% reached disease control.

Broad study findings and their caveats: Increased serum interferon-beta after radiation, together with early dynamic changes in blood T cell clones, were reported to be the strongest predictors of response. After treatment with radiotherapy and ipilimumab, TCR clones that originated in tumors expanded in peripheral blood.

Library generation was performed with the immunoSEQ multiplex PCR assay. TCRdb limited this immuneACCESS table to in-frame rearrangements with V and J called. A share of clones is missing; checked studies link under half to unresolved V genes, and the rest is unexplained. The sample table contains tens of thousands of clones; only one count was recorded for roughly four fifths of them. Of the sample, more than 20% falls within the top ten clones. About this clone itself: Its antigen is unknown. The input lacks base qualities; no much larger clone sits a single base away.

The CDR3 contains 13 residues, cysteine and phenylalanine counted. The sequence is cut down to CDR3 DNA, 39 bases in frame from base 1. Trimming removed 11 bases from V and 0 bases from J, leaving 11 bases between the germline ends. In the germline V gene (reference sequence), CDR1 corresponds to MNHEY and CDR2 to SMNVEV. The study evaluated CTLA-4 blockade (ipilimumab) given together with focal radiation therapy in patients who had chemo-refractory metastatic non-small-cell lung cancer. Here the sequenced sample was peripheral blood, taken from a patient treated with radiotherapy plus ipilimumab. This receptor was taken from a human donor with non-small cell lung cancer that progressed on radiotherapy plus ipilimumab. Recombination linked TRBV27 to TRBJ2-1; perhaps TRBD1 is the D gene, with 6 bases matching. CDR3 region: CASSDSSYNEQFF. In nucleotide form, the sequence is TGTGCCTCCTCGGACAGCTCCTACAATGAGCAGTTCTTC.